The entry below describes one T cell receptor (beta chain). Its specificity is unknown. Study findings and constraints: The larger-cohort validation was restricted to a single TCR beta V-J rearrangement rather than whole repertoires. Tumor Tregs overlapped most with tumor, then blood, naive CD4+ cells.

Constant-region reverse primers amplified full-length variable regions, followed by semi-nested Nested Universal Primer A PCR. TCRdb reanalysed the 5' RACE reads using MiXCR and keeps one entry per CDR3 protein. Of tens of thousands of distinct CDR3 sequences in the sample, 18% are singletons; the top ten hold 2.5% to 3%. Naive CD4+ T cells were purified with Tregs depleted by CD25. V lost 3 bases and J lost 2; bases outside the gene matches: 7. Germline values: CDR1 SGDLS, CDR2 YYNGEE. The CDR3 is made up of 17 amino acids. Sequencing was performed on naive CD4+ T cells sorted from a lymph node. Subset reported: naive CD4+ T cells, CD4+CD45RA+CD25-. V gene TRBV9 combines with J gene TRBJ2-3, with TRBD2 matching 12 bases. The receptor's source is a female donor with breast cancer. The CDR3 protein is CASSGGLAGPSTDTQYF. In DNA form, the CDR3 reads TGTGCCAGCAGCGGCGGACTAGCGGGGCCCTCCACAGATACGCAGTATTTT.